One sample yielded the 21 T cell receptor beta chains listed below, sequenced in a study of vaccination effects on CD4 cells after COVID-19. Clones were read by immunoSEQ multiplex PCR, and TCRdb kept only the in-frame ones, dropping some. The sample shows over 55,000 clones, about 71% of them seen only once. The ViraFEST assay expanded antigen-specific CD4+ T cells with viral peptide pools before sequencing. The culture ran for 10 days, and then CD4+ T cells were isolated. The study found no prior SARS-CoV-2 infection in the vaccine recipients, who tested negative for nucleocapsid antibodies. These receptors' antigens are unknown. The specimen was CD4+ T cells from PBMCs cultured with HCoV-OC43 spike peptides, collected before COVID-19 vaccination. Subset specified: HCoV-OC43 spike overlapping peptide pool stimulation. The receptors shown here come from a human donor who received a COVID-19 vaccine.

This clone showed up just a few times. This chain connects TRBV5-1 to TRBJ2-7; the match to TRBD1 covers 7 bases. Losses at the gene ends were 4 bases for V and 2 bases for J; bases not matched to a gene: 6. The germline V gene encodes CDR1 SGHRS and CDR2 YFSETQ. CDR3 length: 14 amino acids. In DNA form, the CDR3 reads TGCGCCAGCAGCCCGGGACAGTCGACCTACGAGCAGTACGTC. Residues: CASSPGQSTYEQYV.

This chain uses TRBV15 with TRBJ2-3; D is possibly TRBD1 or TRBD2 (5 bases each). Germline CDR1 reads LNHNV; CDR2 reads YYDKDF (reference sequence). Trimming pared 3 bases from V and 4 bases from J, leaving 20 bases between. The length of the CDR3 is 17 residues. The CDR3 DNA is TGTGCCACCAGCAGGCGCCCGGGACCCCTATCAGCAGATACGCAGTATTTT. As protein: CATSRRPGPLSADTQYF.

The V and J genes are TRBV2 and TRBJ2-5; no clear D gene. Trimming stripped 8 bases from V and 7 bases from J, with 17 bases between. The CDR3 contains 13 residues. In germline, CDR1 is SNHLY, CDR2 FYNNEI. The CDR3 region has the DNA TGTGCCAGCGCGGCGATGCTAGGAGCGACCCAGTACTTC. As protein: CASAAMLGATQYF.

The rearrangement links TRBV7-9 to TRBJ2-5; a weak D match, TRBD2 (6 bases). V was cut by 7 bases and J by 4 bases, with 13 bases left in between. Germline V lookup: CDR1 SEHNR, CDR2 FQNEAQ (reference sequence). The CDR3 spans 13 residues. The CDR3 sequence: CASTRGSGETQYF. The CDR3 region has the DNA TGTGCCAGCACCCGGGGTAGCGGAGAGACCCAGTACTTC. The variable domain in full, completed from reference TRBV7-9 and TRBJ2-5, reads DTGVSQNPRHKITKRGQNVTFRCDPISEHNRLYWYRQTLGQGPEFLTYFQNEAQLEKSRLLSDRFSAERPKGSFSTLEIQRTEQGDSAMYLCASTRGSGETQYFGPGTRLLVL.

The chain uses TRBV5-1 and TRBJ1-2, with D maybe TRBD1 (6 bases). This CDR3 region has 13 residues. V was shortened by 6 bases and J by 0 bases, with 9 bases between the two germline ends. Germline values: CDR1 SGHRS, CDR2 YFSETQ. CDR3 loop: CASMEGANYGYTF. The CDR3 DNA sequence: TGCGCCAGCATGGAGGGGGCTAACTATGGCTACACCTTC. The whole variable domain, filled in from reference TRBV5-1 and TRBJ1-2, reads KAGVTQTPRYLIKTRGQQVTLSCSPISGHRSVSWYQQTPGQGLQFLFEYFSETQRNKGNFPGRFSGRQFSNSRSEMNVSTLELGDSALYLCASMEGANYGYTFGSGTRLTVV.

This sequence joins TRBV7-6 and TRBJ2-3; 11 nucleotides match TRBD2. The germline V gene has CDR1 SGHVS and CDR2 FNYEAQ. This CDR3 contains 20 residues. Germline trimming cut 4 bases from V and 3 bases from J; bases unmatched to any gene: 18. CDR3 nucleotide sequence: TGTGCCAGCAGCTCCCCTCGAACTAGCGGGGGCCTTTCTCCGACAGATACGCAGTATTTT. Its translation: CASSSPRTSGGLSPTDTQYF.

The chain employs TRBV5-1 and TRBJ2-3, with D perhaps being TRBD1 or TRBD2 (6 bases each). The germline gives CDR1 SGHRS, CDR2 YFSETQ. Trimming stripped 0 bases from V and 5 bases from J, with 19 bases between. The CDR3 has 17 amino acids. The CDR3 DNA follows: TGCGCCAGCAGCTTGGGATCGGTGGGGGGCCCCGTAGATACGCAGTATTTT. This translates into CASSLGSVGGPVDTQYF.

The genes are TRBV18 and TRBJ2-3; 14 nucleotides align to TRBD2. Germline V lookup: CDR1 KGHSH, CDR2 LQKENI. V lost 2 bases and J lost 6; bases outside the gene matches: 13. The CDR3 totals 19 residues. The CDR3 DNA follows: TGTGCCAGCTCACCAAGGACTAGCGGGGGGTCACCGTATCGTGATACGCAGTATTTT. It translates to CASSPRTSGGSPYRDTQYF.

J is TRBJ1-4 and V is TRBV7-2, with 7 bases matching TRBD1. Germline assignment: CDR1 SGHTA and CDR2 FQGNSA. CDR3 length: 15 residues. V shed 4 bases, J shed 7 bases, and the junction held 9 bases outside the gene matches. The CDR3 sequence: CASSSGSPGGEKLFF. CDR3 DNA: TGTGCCAGCAGCTCTGGTAGCCCAGGGGGTGAAAAACTGTTTTTT.

This chain links TRBV6-4 with TRBJ2-1; D may be TRBD1 (7 bases). Looked up from germline, CDR1 is MRHNA and CDR2 is SNTAGT. The CDR3 is 16 residues long. Trimming pared 4 bases from V and 7 bases from J, leaving 20 bases between. Written as DNA, the CDR3 is TGTGCCAGCAGTGCCATTTCGGCAGGGGGGAGGAATGAGCAGTTCTTC. Translating gives CASSAISAGGRNEQFF.

This clone has just a few counts. The V call is TRBV5-4, the J call TRBJ1-6; 8 nucleotides align to TRBD1. This CDR3 has 15 amino acids. V dropped 4 bases and J dropped 7; count of bases not matched to a gene: 7. Germline V gene lookup returns CDR1 SGHNT and CDR2 YYREEE (reference sequence). Written as DNA, the CDR3 is TGTGCCAGCAGCAGGCAACAGGGGGAGAATTCACCCCTCCACTTT. Amino acid sequence: CASSRQQGENSPLHF.

The chain is built from TRBV7-9 and TRBJ2-5; 9 bases align to TRBD1. CDR1 SEHNR and CDR2 FQNEAQ come from the germline V gene (reference sequence). Germline trimming cut 0 bases from V and 3 bases from J; bases unmatched to any gene: 11. There are 18 residues in the CDR3. The CDR3 loop reads CASSLARTGGLGEETQYF. In DNA, the CDR3 is TGTGCCAGCAGCTTAGCGCGAACAGGGGGCTTGGGGGAAGAGACCCAGTACTTC. Together with reference TRBV7-9 and TRBJ2-5, the CDR3 gives the full variable domain: DTGVSQNPRHKITKRGQNVTFRCDPISEHNRLYWYRQTLGQGPEFLTYFQNEAQLEKSRLLSDRFSAERPKGSFSTLEIQRTEQGDSAMYLCASSLARTGGLGEETQYFGPGTRLLVL.

This clone has a handful of counts. Other DNA sequences from this sample encode an identical CDR3 as well. This chain links TRBV18 with TRBJ2-2; 8 bases agree with TRBD2. CDR3 length equals 14 residues. In germline, CDR1 is KGHSH, CDR2 LQKENI. V shed 3 bases, J shed 3 bases, and the junction held 0 bases outside the gene matches. CDR3 DNA: TGTGCCAGCTCACCGCGGGGGGACACCGGGGAGCTGTTTTTT. This encodes CASSPRGDTGELFF.

The chain combines TRBV4-1 with TRBJ2-7; tentative D call: TRBD1 (6 bases). This CDR3 spans 13 amino acids. CDR1 is MGHRA, CDR2 YSYEKL, per germline. V shed 4 bases and J shed 9 bases, with 16 bases lying between them. The CDR3 region has the DNA TGCGCCAGCAGCCCCGTTCAGGGGCAGCTGCAGTACGTC. It yields the protein CASSPVQGQLQYV.

This clone appeared a few times. V is TRBV19 and J is TRBJ1-2, with D unclear. The V end was cut by 3 bases, the J end by 5 bases, with 16 bases between. Germline assignment: CDR1 LNHDA and CDR2 SQIVND (reference sequence). CDR3 size: 15 residues. The CDR3 DNA sequence: TGTGCCAGTAGTATTCGGGTGGCAGAGTTTTATGGCTACACCTTC. Translation gives CASSIRVAEFYGYTF.

The gene calls are TRBV5-1 and TRBJ2-5; D may be TRBD1 (8 bases). The CDR3 contains 15 residues. From germline, CDR1 is SGHRS and CDR2 YFSETQ. Trimming removed 0 bases at V and 5 bases at J, with 14 bases between. CDR3 bases: TGCGCCAGCAGCTTGGACGGACAGGGAGGGGAGACCCAGTACTTC. This gives the protein CASSLDGQGGETQYF.

The chain uses TRBV5-1 and TRBJ2-1; either TRBD1 or TRBD2 may supply D (5 bases each). Trimming removed 1 base from V and 6 bases from J, with 17 bases in between. The CDR3 covers 16 residues. Germline lookup yields CDR1 SGHRS and CDR2 YFSETQ. CDR3 residues: CASSLSGQTTLNEQFF. In DNA, the CDR3 is TGCGCCAGCAGCTTGTCGGGGCAGACAACCCTCAATGAGCAGTTCTTC.

The V and J genes are TRBV19 and TRBJ1-2, with D unclear. Looked up from germline, CDR1 is LNHDA and CDR2 is SQIVND (reference sequence). This CDR3 spans 13 amino acids. V dropped 4 bases and J dropped 7 bases, with 13 bases sitting between them. CDR3 sequence: CASSTQVVSGYTF. Written as DNA, the CDR3 is TGTGCCAGTAGTACCCAGGTGGTGAGTGGCTACACCTTC.

The chain carries TRBV10-3 and TRBJ1-1, with 7 positions matching TRBD1. This CDR3 has 14 amino acids. V dropped 6 bases and J dropped 6; count of bases not matched to a gene: 10. Germline V gene sequence: CDR1 ENHRY, CDR2 SYGVKD. CDR3 nucleotides: TGTGCCATCAGCAGACAGGGAGAGCGCGCTGAAGCTTTCTTT. Translating gives CAISRQGERAEAFF.

This chain uses TRBV5-1 with TRBJ2-2; 9 bases are shared with TRBD1. The CDR3 is 15 amino acids. The V and J ends lost 3 bases and 1 base, in that order; junction bases with no gene match: 1. Germline CDR1 SGHRS, CDR2 YFSETQ. CDR3 bases: TGCGCCAGCAGCTGGGGACAGGGGAACACCGGGGAGCTGTTTTTT. Translating gives CASSWGQGNTGELFF.

The chain couples TRBV6-5 to TRBJ1-4, with D perhaps TRBD1 (6 bases). The germline V and J ends were trimmed by 0 bases and 6 bases, with 11 bases remaining between them. The length of the CDR3 is 15 residues. Germline CDR1 MNHEY, CDR2 SVGAGI. The CDR3 region is CASSYSRGGHEKLFF. As DNA, the CDR3 is TGTGCCAGCAGTTACTCGAGGGGGGGTCATGAAAAACTGTTTTTT.